The following is a T cell receptor (beta chain) sequence with its context. What it recognizes is unknown. The CDR3 is 15 amino acids. The V end was cut by 2 bases, the J end by 10 bases, with 17 bases between. Germline V gene data show CDR1 as KGHSH and CDR2 as LQKENI. About 91,000 TCR templates were measured in each sample. Some clones are missing from TCRdb's copy, which holds only in-frame ones; the method was immunoSEQ multiplex PCR. This table has over 55,000 clones, 70% to 90% appearing once. The entry originates in a study of siplizumab effects on memory and regulatory T cells. Study findings and constraints: It seemed that naive T cells were more diverse than memory cells and were major contributors to the alloresponse.

J is TRBJ1-4 and V is TRBV18; D perhaps matches TRBD1 (6 bases). Sequencing was carried out using memory CD4+ T cells sorted from blood. This receptor was identified in a human donor in good health. The DNA of the CDR3 is TGTGCCAGCTCACCATTAGGGGGATCTGAAGGAAAACTGTTTTTT. This gives the protein CASSPLGGSEGKLFF.